Listed below are T cell receptor beta chains from one sample, sequenced in a study of regulatory T cells in long-lasting Graves disease. TCRdb passed the multiplex PCR reads through MiXCR, listing each CDR3 protein once. The sample shows a few hundred thousand distinct CDR3 sequences, approximately 23% of them seen only once. Sequences were derived from peripheral blood mononuclear cells (PBMCs), sampled when the disease was refractory, from a patient treated with antithyroid drugs. Receptor source: a female donor with Graves disease. CDR3s include the opening cysteine and the closing phenylalanine or tryptophan. The D gene is left open where the match is weak. Part of the rows lack a size; the others show once, few, many or a class for expanded clones.

clone_size j_call v_call d_call cdr3_aa cdr3_nt
few TRBJ1-1 TRBV27 TRBD1 CASSPLPGTGGTEAFF TGTGCCAGCAGCCCACTACCCGGGACAGGGGGGACTGAAGCTTTCTTT
- TRBJ2-6 TRBV30 - CAWQSSGANVLTF TGTGCCTGGCAGAGCTCTGGGGCCAACGTCCTGACTTTC
- TRBJ2-2 TRBV11-2 TRBD1 CASSSQGAGTGELFF TGTGCCAGCAGCTCCCAGGGGGCGGGCACCGGGGAGCTGTTTTTT
- TRBJ1-2 TRBV20-1 - CSAPRPPDRDGYTF TGCAGTGCCCCCCGCCCGCCCGATAGGGATGGCTACACCTTC
- TRBJ2-1 TRBV7-3 - CASSLWAQNEQFF TGTGCCAGCAGCTTATGGGCGCAGAATGAGCAGTTCTTC
many TRBJ2-7 TRBV28 - CASGSISYEQYF TGTGCCAGCGGGAGCATCTCCTACGAGCAGTACTTC
many TRBJ1-1 TRBV11-2 - CASSLEYNTEAFF TGTGCCAGCAGCTTAGAGTACAACACTGAAGCTTTCTTT
few TRBJ2-1 TRBV20-1 - CSAGKPIPGALLDEQFF TGCAGTGCCGGAAAACCTATACCGGGAGCCTTACTGGATGAGCAGTTCTTC
- TRBJ2-3 TRBV5-1 TRBD2 CASTLGTSGGDTQYF TGCGCCAGCACATTGGGAACTAGCGGGGGCGATACGCAGTATTTT
- TRBJ1-4 TRBV4-2 - CASSQVQVNEKLFF TGTGCCAGCAGCCAAGTACAGGTTAATGAAAAACTGTTTTTT
- TRBJ2-1 TRBV28 - CASSRSGPSYNEQFF TGTGCCAGCAGTCGAAGCGGGCCTTCCTACAATGAGCAGTTCTTC
many TRBJ2-5 TRBV11-1 TRBD1 CASSSVSEGAGQETQYF TGTGCCAGCAGCTCCGTTTCCGAGGGGGCCGGCCAAGAGACCCAGTACTTC
few TRBJ1-1 TRBV3-1 TRBD1 CASSQDDPAGGKSEAFF TGTGCCAGCAGCCAAGATGACCCTGCAGGGGGGAAAAGTGAAGCTTTCTTT
- TRBJ2-7 TRBV29-1 - CSVEGQEGEQYF TGCAGCGTTGAAGGACAGGAGGGCGAGCAGTACTTC
- TRBJ2-1 TRBV28 - CASSEWLPEQFF TGTGCCAGCAGCGAGTGGCTTCCTGAGCAGTTCTTC
many TRBJ2-3 TRBV2 TRBD2 CASSELVGGGAFGDTQYF TGTGCCAGCAGTGAACTGGTTGGCGGGGGGGCTTTTGGAGATACGCAGTATTTT
few TRBJ1-1 TRBV5-1 - CASGVGGEGGAFF TGCGCCAGCGGCGTGGGGGGGGAAGGGGGAGCTTTCTTT
few TRBJ2-7 TRBV11-2 - CASSQETSYEQYF TGCGCCAGCAGCCAAGAGACGTCCTACGAGCAGTACTTC
- TRBJ2-6 TRBV11-2 - CASSLGQFSGANVLTF TGTGCCAGCAGCTTAGGGCAGTTCTCTGGGGCCAACGTCCTGACTTTC
many TRBJ1-6 TRBV28 - CASSFPRTISPLHF TGTGCCAGCAGTTTCCCCAGAACAATCTCACCCCTCCACTTT
- TRBJ1-2 TRBV6-1 - CASSEEVERPYGYTF TGTGCCAGCAGTGAAGAGGTGGAGAGACCTTATGGCTACACCTTC
many TRBJ2-5 TRBV28 TRBD1 CASSYTGGETQYF TGTGCCAGCAGTTACACAGGGGGAGAGACCCAGTACTTC
few TRBJ2-1 TRBV29-1 - CSVEIWGRYNEQFF TGCAGCGTTGAAATCTGGGGGCGGTACAATGAGCAGTTCTTC
- TRBJ2-2 TRBV3-1 TRBD2 CASSQSWRASGGTGELFF TGTGCCAGCAGCCAGTCCTGGCGGGCTAGCGGAGGCACCGGGGAGCTGTTTTTT
few TRBJ2-2 TRBV20-1 TRBD2 CSALAGVGTGELFF TGCAGTGCTCTAGCGGGAGTTGGTACCGGGGAGCTGTTTTTT
many TRBJ2-7 TRBV7-2 TRBD2 CASIGGSGREQYF TGTGCCAGCATCGGCGGGAGCGGTCGCGAGCAGTACTTC
- TRBJ1-1 TRBV6-2/TRBV6-3 - CASSYSLGLEAFF TGTGCCAGCAGTTACTCTTTGGGTCTTGAAGCTTTCTTT
many TRBJ1-2 TRBV29-1 TRBD1 CSGTGTGEDGYTF TGCAGCGGGACCGGGACAGGGGAGGATGGCTACACCTTC
- TRBJ2-7 TRBV7-9 TRBD2 CASSLQTGGVYEQYF TGTGCCAGCAGCTTGCAAACGGGAGGGGTCTACGAGCAGTACTTC
few TRBJ1-4 TRBV7-9 TRBD1 CASSLYLGQDNEKLFF TGTGCCAGCAGCTTATATCTCGGACAGGATAATGAAAAACTGTTTTTT
- TRBJ1-1 TRBV19 TRBD1 CASSLGTANEAFF TGTGCCAGTAGTCTGGGGACAGCAAATGAAGCTTTCTTT
few TRBJ2-7 TRBV19 - CASSIRLGTYEQYF TGTGCCAGTAGTATCCGGCTCGGGACCTACGAGCAGTACTTC
- TRBJ2-3 TRBV20-1 - CSASTLRGGRTDTQYF TGCAGTGCCTCCACCCTCAGGGGGGGCCGTACAGATACGCAGTATTTT
- TRBJ2-5 TRBV7-3 - CASSLGVLGYQETQYF TGTGCCAGCAGCTTGGGGGTCTTGGGTTACCAAGAGACCCAGTACTTC
few TRBJ2-7 TRBV9 - CASSVSGTDYEQYF TGTGCCAGCAGCGTGTCCGGGACGGATTACGAGCAGTACTTC
many TRBJ1-1 TRBV2 - CASTGGPNTEAFF TGTGCCAGCACGGGGGGCCCGAACACTGAAGCTTTCTTT
many TRBJ1-1 TRBV28 - CASSFTSAEAFF TGTGCCAGCAGTTTTACATCCGCTGAAGCTTTCTTT
- TRBJ1-2 TRBV20-1 - CSARQGPYGYTF TGCAGTGCTAGACAGGGTCCCTATGGCTACACCTTC
- TRBJ2-1 TRBV9 TRBD2 CASSAGLGLAGSGGSYNEQFF TGTGCCAGCAGCGCAGGGCTGGGACTAGCGGGGTCGGGAGGGTCCTACAATGAGCAGTTCTTC
- TRBJ1-6 TRBV5-1 - CASSLASRSPLHF TGCGCCAGCAGTCTAGCCTCGCGGTCACCCCTCCACTTT
- TRBJ2-2 TRBV29-1 - CSVEELEGAGELFF TGCAGCGTTGAAGAATTAGAGGGAGCCGGGGAGCTGTTTTTT